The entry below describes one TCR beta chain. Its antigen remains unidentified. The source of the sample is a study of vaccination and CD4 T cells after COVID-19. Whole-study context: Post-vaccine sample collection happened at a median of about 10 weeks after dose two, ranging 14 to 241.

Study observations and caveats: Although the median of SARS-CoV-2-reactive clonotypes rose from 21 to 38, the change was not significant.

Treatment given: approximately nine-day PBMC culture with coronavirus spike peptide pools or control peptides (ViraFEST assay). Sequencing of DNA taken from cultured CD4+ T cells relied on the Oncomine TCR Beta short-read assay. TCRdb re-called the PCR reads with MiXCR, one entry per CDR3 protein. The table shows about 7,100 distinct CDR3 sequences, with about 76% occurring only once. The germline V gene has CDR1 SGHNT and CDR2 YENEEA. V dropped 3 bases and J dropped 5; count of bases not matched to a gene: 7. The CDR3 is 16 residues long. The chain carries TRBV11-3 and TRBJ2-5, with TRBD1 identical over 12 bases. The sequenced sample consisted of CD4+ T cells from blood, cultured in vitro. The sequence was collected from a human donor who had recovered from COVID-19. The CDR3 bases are TGTGCCAGCAGCTTGGGGGGACAGGGGGCATCCGAGACCCAGTACTTC. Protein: CASSLGGQGASETQYF. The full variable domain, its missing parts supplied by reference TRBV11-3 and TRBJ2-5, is EAGVVQSPRYKIIEKKQPVAFWCNPISGHNTLYWYLQNLGQGPELLIRYENEEAVDDSQLPKDRFSAERLKGVDSTLKIQPAELGDSAVYLCASSLGGQGASETQYFGPGTRLLVL.